Below, 26 T cell receptor beta chains from the same sample are listed, as sequenced in a study of cytomegalovirus exposure and HLA in healthy donors. A multiplex PCR was run with 60 Vbeta primers and 13 Jbeta primers. Clones were read by immunoSEQ multiplex PCR, and TCRdb kept only the in-frame ones, dropping some. This sample yields about 180,000 clones, of which around 80% are seen a single time; approximately 2% belongs to the top ten. Sequencing was performed on PBMCs. The receptors shown here come from a woman aged 25-40 years in good health and CMV-seronegative.

The chain combines TRBV6-5 with TRBJ2-1; 8 positions match TRBD1. The CDR3 length is 15 residues. Trimming cost V 4 bases and J 5 bases; bases outside gene matches: 7. Germline V lookup: CDR1 MNHEY, CDR2 SVGAGI. The CDR3 reads CASSLSPGQDNEQFF. In DNA, the CDR3 is TGTGCCAGCAGTTTATCCCCGGGACAGGACAATGAGCAGTTCTTC.

This clone was seen only a few times. The CDR3 bases are TGTGCCAGCACCCCTAGCGGGGGACCCTCTAATGAGCAGTTCTTC. Protein sequence: CASTPSGGPSNEQFF. The chain employs TRBV7-2 and TRBJ2-1; the match to TRBD2 covers 10 bases. The CDR3 contains 15 residues. Trimming removed 7 bases from V and 7 bases from J; junction bases left unmatched: 10. Germline-derived CDR1 and CDR2 are SGHTA and FQGNSA.

The chain combines TRBV28 with TRBJ2-7, with D tentatively TRBD1 (7 bases). Germline V gene data show CDR1 as MDHEN and CDR2 as SYDVKM. The ends were cut back, 7 bases at V and 0 bases at J, with 16 bases in the middle. This CDR3 region has 15 residues. CDR3 bases: TGTGCCAGCACCGCCGCCAGGGGGGTCTCCTACGAGCAGTACTTC. Translated: CASTAARGVSYEQYF.

The V call is TRBV5-1, the J call TRBJ2-2, with D perhaps TRBD2 (5 bases). Between the trimmed V and J ends, which lost 1 base and 0 bases, there was a span of 10 bases. The CDR3 consists of 16 residues. Germline V lookup: CDR1 SGHRS, CDR2 YFSETQ. The CDR3 region has the DNA TGCGCCAGCAGCTTGTCATCGGGGTCGAACACCGGGGAGCTGTTTTTT. Its protein is CASSLSSGSNTGELFF.

The chain is built from TRBV13 and TRBJ2-7; 7 bases are shared with TRBD1. Germline trimming cut 3 bases from V and 7 bases from J; bases unmatched to any gene: 15. The germline V gene has CDR1 PRHDT and CDR2 FYEKMQ (reference sequence). The CDR3 loop spans 16 amino acids. This CDR3 reads CASSFVEGANAGEQYF. CDR3 DNA: TGTGCCAGCAGCTTTGTCGAGGGGGCAAATGCTGGGGAGCAGTACTTC.

The V and J genes are TRBV5-6 and TRBJ1-2; TRBD1 matches 11 bases. The junction had 1 base not matched to a gene; V was cut back by 0 bases and J by 0 bases. The CDR3 has 16 residues. The germline V gene encodes CDR1 SGHDT and CDR2 YYEEEE. CDR3 sequence: CASSLGGQGANYGYTF. The CDR3 DNA reads TGTGCCAGCAGCTTGGGGGGACAGGGGGCTAACTATGGCTACACCTTC.

This clone was seen more than once but under ten times. The V gene is TRBV14, the J gene TRBJ2-5; 11 bases are shared with TRBD2. The J call may be wrong; the DNA end is better matched by TRBJ2-7. This CDR3 is 18 amino acids long. Per germline, CDR1 SGHDN and CDR2 FVKESK. CDR3 DNA: TGTGCCAGCAGCCGAGCGACTAGCGGGATTTCTACCGCCTACGAGCAGTACTTC. It codes for CASSRATSGISTAYEQYF.

This chain connects TRBV11-1 to TRBJ1-1, with a possible D match to TRBD1 (5 bases). In germline, CDR1 is SGHAT, CDR2 FQDESV (reference sequence). This CDR3 spans 14 amino acids. V was trimmed by 1 base and J by 2 bases, leaving 8 bases between them. The CDR3 DNA reads as TGTGCCAGCAGCTTAGGACAGTTAAACACTGAAGCTTTCTTT. This codes for CASSLGQLNTEAFF.

V usage is TRBV5-6 and J usage is TRBJ2-7; 8 bases map to TRBD2. The CDR3 is 16 residues long. The V and J ends lost 1 base and 0 bases, in that order; junction bases with no gene match: 6. Germline values: CDR1 SGHDT, CDR2 YYEEEE. The CDR3 spells CASSLFSGRDSYEQYF. In DNA form, the CDR3 reads TGTGCCAGCAGCTTGTTCTCCGGGAGGGACTCCTACGAGCAGTACTTC. The variable domain in full, with the rest retrieved from reference TRBV5-6 and TRBJ2-7, is DAGVTQSPTHLIKTRGQQVTLRCSPKSGHDTVSWYQQALGQGPQFIFQYYEEEERQRGNFPDRFSGHQFPNYSSELNVNALLLGDSALYLCASSLFSGRDSYEQYFGPGTRLTVT.

This clone has more than one count but fewer than ten. V gene TRBV27 combines with J gene TRBJ1-1, with D unresolved. The germline V gene has CDR1 MNHEY and CDR2 SMNVEV (reference sequence). The CDR3 loop spans 19 amino acids. Trimming stripped 2 bases from V and 0 bases from J, with 22 bases between. The CDR3 sequence: CASSLRFGLGGPLNTEAFF. The CDR3 DNA is TGTGCCAGCAGTTTACGTTTCGGACTGGGAGGACCTCTGAACACTGAAGCTTTCTTT.

This clone was picked up one time. The genes are TRBV4-3 and TRBJ2-3, with 8 bases matching TRBD2. With V trimmed by 3 bases and J by 0 bases, 11 bases remained unmatched. Germline V CDR1 and CDR2: LGHNA, YSLEER. The CDR3 is 18 residues long. This CDR3 reads CASSQASGLRPSTDTQYF. The CDR3 bases are TGCGCCAGCAGCCAGGCTAGCGGGTTACGCCCTAGCACAGATACGCAGTATTTT.

About this clone itself: The sample has other DNA sequences that encode this CDR3 too. The gene calls are TRBV7-6 and TRBJ2-7, with 8 bases identical to TRBD1. The CDR3 runs to 14 residues. Germline V gives CDR1 SGHVS, CDR2 FNYEAQ. With V trimmed by 4 bases and J by 3 bases, 5 bases remained unmatched. The CDR3, as DNA: TGTGCCAGCAGCTCAGACAGGGGAAGCTACGAGCAGTACTTC. It is translated as CASSSDRGSYEQYF.

This clone was detected ten times or more. The DNA of the CDR3 is TGTGCCAGCAGTGAAGTAGCTAACTATGGCTACACCTTC. Translation gives CASSEVANYGYTF. The chain links TRBV2 to TRBJ1-2; no firm D call. The CDR3 contains 13 residues. Trimming took 1 base from V and 0 from J, leaving 3 bases between them. Per the germline V gene, CDR1 is SNHLY and CDR2 is FYNNEI.

The chain recombines TRBV6-5 with TRBJ1-2, with TRBD1 matching over 9 bases. Germline CDR1 reads MNHEY; CDR2 reads SVGAGI. There are 15 residues in the CDR3. After removal of 0 bases from V and 6 bases from J, the junction contained 5 bases not matched to a gene. CDR3 in DNA: TGTGCCAGCAGTTACTCTCGGGACAGGGCAGATGGCTACACCTTC. Its protein product is CASSYSRDRADGYTF.

The V call is TRBV13, the J call TRBJ2-2, with a tentative D call TRBD1 (6 bases). The germline CDR1 and CDR2 sequences are PRHDT and FYEKMQ (reference sequence). V was clipped by 0 bases and J by 5 bases, with 10 bases between them. The CDR3 totals 15 residues. CDR3 nucleotides: TGTGCCAGCAGCTTAGGCCGGACAGAGACCGGGGAGCTGTTTTTT. Translated, it gives CASSLGRTETGELFF.

This chain uses TRBV7-9 with TRBJ1-4; TRBD1 matches at 9 bases. The CDR3 loop spans 14 amino acids. Germline V gene lookup returns CDR1 SEHNR and CDR2 FQNEAQ (reference sequence). V lost 5 bases, J lost 8 bases, and 6 bases stayed unmatched. CDR3 DNA: TGTGCCAGCAGCACCGCGGACAGGGGCGAAAAACTGTTTTTT. The encoded protein is CASSTADRGEKLFF.

J is TRBJ2-3 and V is TRBV6-6; 12 bases match TRBD1. The CDR3 extends over 16 amino acids. Looked up from germline, CDR1 is MNHNY and CDR2 is SVGAGI (reference sequence). The V and J ends lost 3 bases and 6 bases, in that order; junction bases with no gene match: 7. The CDR3: CASSYQGGQGADTQYF. The CDR3 DNA is TGTGCCAGCAGTTATCAAGGGGGACAGGGGGCTGATACGCAGTATTTT.

The rearrangement links TRBV5-4 to TRBJ2-2; 7 bases are a match to TRBD1. Germline CDR1 is SGHNT and CDR2 is YYREEE (reference sequence). Unmatched junction bases numbered 2, after V lost 7 bases and J lost 2 bases. The CDR3 has 13 residues. DNA for the CDR3: TGTGCCAGCTACAGGGGAAACACCGGGGAGCTGTTTTTT. Amino acids: CASYRGNTGELFF.

V usage is TRBV5-6 and J usage is TRBJ2-7; D may be TRBD1 (6 bases). V lost 0 bases and J 5 bases, leaving 18 bases between the germline ends. The germline V gene encodes CDR1 SGHDT and CDR2 YYEEEE. The CDR3 contains 16 residues. Written as DNA, the CDR3 is TGTGCCAGCAGCTTGGAACACACGAACAGGGCTCACGAGCAGTACTTC. It encodes CASSLEHTNRAHEQYF.

This clone was detected a few times. V and J are TRBV10-2 and TRBJ2-7, with 8 bases that match TRBD1. There are 15 residues in the CDR3. Trimming at V came to 2 bases and at J to 3 bases, leaving 6 bases not matched to a gene. Germline V gene lookup returns CDR1 WSHSY and CDR2 SAAADI. The CDR3 reads CASSEGTGLSYEQYF. CDR3 coding DNA: TGCGCCAGCAGTGAGGGGACAGGCTTGAGCTACGAGCAGTACTTC.

This clone was seen a handful of times. The chain combines TRBV28 with TRBJ2-1, with TRBD1 matching 10 bases. Germline values: CDR1 MDHEN, CDR2 SYDVKM. This CDR3 contains 19 residues. Trimming removed 2 bases from V and 6 bases from J; junction bases left unmatched: 16. CDR3 loop: CASSLVVLRGTGASNEQFF. The CDR3 DNA sequence: TGTGCCAGCAGTTTAGTGGTACTCCGAGGGACAGGGGCCTCCAATGAGCAGTTCTTC.

The CDR3 loop is CASSLGAGTGTLTDTQYF. As DNA, the CDR3 is TGTGCCAGCAGCTTAGGAGCCGGGACAGGGACCCTCACAGATACGCAGTATTTT. V and J are TRBV7-2 and TRBJ2-3, with 9 bases fitting TRBD1. The V segment lost 1 base and the J segment 2 bases; nucleotides outside the gene matches: 10. Germline CDR1 SGHTA, CDR2 FQGNSA. This CDR3 spans 18 amino acids.

This clone was counted only a few times. A read error may produce the germline difference seen at one junction end. V is TRBV5-6 and J is TRBJ2-6; 7 bases line up with TRBD2. The germline gives CDR1 SGHDT, CDR2 YYEEEE. The CDR3 totals 17 residues. The CDR3 coding sequence is TGTGCCAGCAGCCCACTAGCGACCCTCTCTGGGGCCAACGGCCTGACTTTC. Translating it yields CASSPLATLSGANGLTF.

This clone was counted once. This chain links TRBV18 with TRBJ2-2; 11 bases map to TRBD2. The CDR3 contains 15 residues. Germline CDR1 and CDR2: KGHSH and LQKENI. V lost 5 bases to trimming and J lost 4 bases; unmatched junction nucleotides: 3. In DNA, the CDR3 is TGTGCCAGCTCAGGGACTAGCGGAGTCACCGGGGAGCTGTTTTTT. Translating gives CASSGTSGVTGELFF.

The J gene is TRBJ1-1, the V gene TRBV5-1, with TRBD1 matching over 8 bases. The CDR3 has 15 amino acids. Germline loops: CDR1 SGHRS, CDR2 YFSETQ. With 5 bases clipped from V and 5 bases from J, the junction kept 11 bases outside the gene matches. This CDR3 is CASSRMDREQTEAFF. The CDR3 DNA reads as TGCGCCAGCAGTCGGATGGACAGGGAGCAGACTGAAGCTTTCTTT. Filled out from reference TRBV5-1 and TRBJ1-1, the complete variable domain reads KAGVTQTPRYLIKTRGQQVTLSCSPISGHRSVSWYQQTPGQGLQFLFEYFSETQRNKGNFPGRFSGRQFSNSRSEMNVSTLELGDSALYLCASSRMDREQTEAFFGQGTRLTVV.

On this clone: At one end, the junction sequence differs from germline, possibly due to a read error. The sample holds other DNA sequences that translate to the same CDR3. This chain connects TRBV19 to TRBJ1-5; 9 nucleotides match TRBD1. In germline, CDR1 is LNHDA, CDR2 SQIVND (reference sequence). The CDR3 runs to 16 residues. The DNA of the CDR3 is TGTGCCAGTAGTTCCCCCGGACAGGGGAGCAATCAGCCCCAACATTTT. Translation gives CASSSPGQGSNQPQHF.